This T cell receptor beta chain was sequenced for a study of blood T cells in healthy people across ages. Extractions gave at least 5.5 micrograms of total RNA per sample. This clonotype was observed a handful of times. Combining a sample-barcoded 5' primer with a J-beta primer mix, a second PCR ran for 7 to 11 cycles. Each TCR beta cDNA got a 12-nucleotide random molecular identifier. TCRdb ran MiXCR on the 5' RACE reads and lists one entry per CDR3 protein. The sample lists under 750,000 distinct CDR3 sequences; roughly 48% were seen once. Sequencing was carried out using blood. The receptor was derived from a man aged 80 or over in good health.

CDR3 in amino acids: CASSSQAGRRVDTQYF. The CDR3 coding sequence is TGTGCCAGCAGCTCCCAAGCGGGAAGGCGTGTGGATACGCAGTATTTT. The V gene is TRBV7-2, the J gene TRBJ2-3; 7 positions agree with TRBD2. The CDR3 has 16 amino acids. Germline values: CDR1 SGHTA, CDR2 FQGNSA. After removal of 4 bases from V and 6 bases from J, the junction contained 13 bases not matched to a gene.